These 9 T cell receptor beta chains originate from one sample sequenced in a study of type 1 regulatory T cells. For these receptors, no antigen is known. TCRdb reprocessed the reads via MiXCR and lists one record per CDR3 protein. The data contain more than 50,000 distinct CDR3 sequences, 62% of them singletons. The sequenced sample was cultured non-Tr1 T cells, either the whole culture or a sorted T cell fraction (not recorded which). The receptor set was obtained from a human donor in good health.

This clonotype was counted a few times. At one of its ends the junction is not consistent with the germline gene, which may arise from a read error. This chain links TRBV27 with TRBJ2-4; perhaps TRBD1 as D (5 bases). Looked up from germline, CDR1 is MNHEY and CDR2 is SMNVEV (reference sequence). The CDR3 spans 16 residues. The CDR3 here is CASGFNRGAAKNIQYF. CDR3 in DNA: TGTGCCAGCGGTTTTAATAGGGGTGCGGCCAAAAACATTCAGTACTTC.

By share of the sample, this clonotype is medium-sized. The V gene is TRBV12-3 or TRBV12-4, the J gene TRBJ2-4; 9 nucleotides agree with TRBD1. CDR3 length equals 14 residues. The V and J ends lost 5 bases and 5 bases, in that order; junction bases with no gene match: 4. CDR3 residues: CASSHGDRENIQYF. In nucleotides, the CDR3 is TGTGCCAGCAGTCATGGGGACAGGGAAAACATTCAGTACTTC.

The V call is TRBV7-2, the J call TRBJ2-3; D gene uncertain. This CDR3 contains 13 residues. Germline V gene data show CDR1 as SGHTA and CDR2 as FQGNSA. Trimming removed 4 bases from V and 6 bases from J, with 11 bases in between. The CDR3 region is CASSSQGIDTQYF. CDR3 coding DNA: TGTGCCAGCAGCTCACAAGGAATTGATACGCAGTATTTT.

This clonotype was seen a few times. This rearrangement joins TRBV6-1 to TRBJ1-5; D possibly corresponds to TRBD1 (6 bases). V was cut by 7 bases and J by 6 bases, with 13 bases left in between. Looked up from germline, CDR1 is MNHNS and CDR2 is SASEGT. The CDR3 spans 13 residues. The CDR3 protein is CASKDQGIQPQHF. The CDR3 bases are TGTGCCAGCAAGGACCAGGGGATTCAGCCCCAGCATTTT.

V gene TRBV11-2 combines with J gene TRBJ1-5, with a tentative D call TRBD1 (6 bases). The CDR3 covers 14 residues. V was cut by 3 bases and J by 3 bases, with 9 bases left in between. The germline gives CDR1 SGHAT, CDR2 FQNNGV. The CDR3 is CASSFTGTNQPQHF. The CDR3 DNA reads TGTGCCAGCAGCTTCACAGGGACCAATCAGCCCCAGCATTTT.

The V and J genes are TRBV2 and TRBJ1-3; tentative D call: TRBD1 (5 bases). V gave up 6 bases and J gave up 0 bases, with 15 bases separating them. Per the germline V gene, CDR1 is SNHLY and CDR2 is FYNNEI. The CDR3 consists of 16 residues. Here the CDR3 DNA reads TGTGCCAGCAGCTCCGATTGGACAACCTCTGGAAACACCATATATTTT. Its protein is CASSSDWTTSGNTIYF.

This clonotype was counted once. The rearrangement joins TRBV9 to TRBJ1-4; 9 positions match TRBD1. Germline values: CDR1 SGDLS, CDR2 YYNGEE. The V and J ends lost 0 bases and 8 bases, in that order; junction bases with no gene match: 2. This CDR3 has 14 amino acids. CDR3 in DNA: TGTGCCAGCAGCGTAGGGACAGGGGTCGAAAAACTGTTTTTT. This sequence encodes CASSVGTGVEKLFF.

Comment on this clonotype: Just one base apart from a much larger clone, this may be a read error. V is TRBV7-2 and J is TRBJ2-7; a possible D gene is TRBD1 (6 bases). Germline CDR1 is SGHTA and CDR2 is FQGNSA. The V end lost 5 bases, the J end lost 2 bases, and 19 bases lay between the germline ends. The CDR3 runs 16 residues. CDR3 sequence: CASSPQGRLRAYEQYF. Written as DNA, the CDR3 is TGTGCCAGCAGCCCACAGGGCAGGCTGAGGGCCTACGAGCAGTACTTC.

V and J are TRBV10-3 and TRBJ2-1; D might be TRBD2 (6 bases). Germline CDR1 and CDR2: ENHRY and SYGVKD. This CDR3 comprises 14 residues. The V end was cut by 2 bases, the J end by 3 bases, with 8 bases between. This CDR3 reads CAISEGLLYNEQFF. The DNA for the CDR3 is TGTGCCATCAGTGAGGGACTACTCTACAATGAGCAGTTCTTC.